This TCR beta chain was found in a study of cytomegalovirus exposure and HLA in healthy donors. Researchers ran the PCR with 60 Vbeta and 13 Jbeta primers. This table comes from immunoSEQ multiplex PCR, and its TCRdb copy is limited to in-frame clones, with some not included. The sample totals about 70,000 clones. Germline CDR1 and CDR2: SGDLS and YYNGEE. The ends were cut back, 0 bases at V and 6 bases at J, with 13 bases in the middle. This CDR3 is 14 amino acids long. The sequence was obtained from a woman aged 25 to 39 in good health and CMV-seronegative. This chain connects TRBV9 to TRBJ2-7; a weak D match, TRBD2 (5 bases). The material sequenced was PBMCs. For the CDR3, the DNA is TGTGCCAGCAGCGTAGCTTATCGGGGATCCGAGCAGTACTTC. Its translation is CASSVAYRGSEQYF.